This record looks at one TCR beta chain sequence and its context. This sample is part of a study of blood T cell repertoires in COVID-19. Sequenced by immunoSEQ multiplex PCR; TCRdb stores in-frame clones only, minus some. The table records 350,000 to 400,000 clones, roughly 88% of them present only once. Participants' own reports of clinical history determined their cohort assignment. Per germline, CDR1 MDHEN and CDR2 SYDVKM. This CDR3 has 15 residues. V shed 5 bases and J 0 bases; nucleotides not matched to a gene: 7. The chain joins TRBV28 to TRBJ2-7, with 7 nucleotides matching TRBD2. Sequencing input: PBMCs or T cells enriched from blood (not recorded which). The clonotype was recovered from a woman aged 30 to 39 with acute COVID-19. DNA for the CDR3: TGTGCCAGCAGTGTAGCGGGCGCGAGCTCCTACGAGCAGTACTTC. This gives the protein CASSVAGASSYEQYF.